These 5 T cell receptor beta chains share one sample of origin, sequenced in a study of T cell changes during pregnancy in multiple sclerosis. Repertoires were generated with immunoSEQ multiplex PCR, while TCRdb's copy carries only in-frame clones and drops some. The sample shows fewer than 50,000 clones, about nine tenths of them seen only once. Sequenced here: CD8+ T cells from peripheral blood mononuclear cells, sampled in the first trimester of pregnancy. The receptors come from a female donor with multiple sclerosis, enrolled in a pregnancy study.

This clone was seen only once. This chain connects TRBV5-5 to TRBJ2-1, with TRBD2 matching over 8 bases. Looked up from germline, CDR1 is SGHKS and CDR2 is YYEKEE (reference sequence). The ends lost 0 bases at V and 1 base at J; junction bases unmatched: 0. This CDR3 comprises 15 residues. CDR3 residues: CASSLGGRSYNEQFF. The CDR3 nucleotides read TGTGCCAGCAGCTTGGGCGGGAGGTCCTACAATGAGCAGTTCTTC.

The chain carries TRBV7-9 and TRBJ2-7, with a possible D match to TRBD1 (6 bases). The CDR3 length is 15 residues. Trimming cost V 1 base and J 7 bases, with 17 bases left between them. Germline V lookup: CDR1 SEHNR, CDR2 FQNEAQ (reference sequence). The CDR3 DNA sequence: TGTGCCAGCAGCTTAGAGGCAGGGGCGTTGAGGGAGCAGTACTTC. The encoded protein is CASSLEAGALREQYF.

V usage is TRBV7-9 and J usage is TRBJ2-1, with 9 bases identical to TRBD2. The length of the CDR3 is 14 residues. The ends lost 8 bases at V and 6 bases at J; junction bases unmatched: 8. The germline V gene encodes CDR1 SEHNR and CDR2 FQNEAQ (reference sequence). Written as DNA, the CDR3 is TGTGCCAGCCTGGTAGCGGGGGAACCCAATGAGCAGTTCTTC. The encoded protein is CASLVAGEPNEQFF.

This chain joins TRBV27 and TRBJ2-7; TRBD2 agrees at 9 bases. The germline V gene encodes CDR1 MNHEY and CDR2 SMNVEV (reference sequence). V lost 5 bases, J lost 7 bases, and 15 bases stayed unmatched. There are 16 residues in the CDR3. CDR3 sequence reads: CASSPTFSGRTVEQYF. The CDR3 coding sequence is TGTGCCAGCAGTCCCACGTTTAGCGGGAGAACGGTAGAGCAGTACTTC.

The gene calls are TRBV4-1 and TRBJ2-1; D is uncertain. This CDR3 region has 16 residues. In germline, CDR1 is MGHRA, CDR2 YSYEKL. The germline V and J ends were trimmed by 0 bases and 4 bases, with 13 bases remaining between them. The CDR3 nucleotides are TGCGCCAGCAGCCAAGATCGAACGCCCGGTTACAATGAGCAGTTCTTC. Its protein product is CASSQDRTPGYNEQFF.